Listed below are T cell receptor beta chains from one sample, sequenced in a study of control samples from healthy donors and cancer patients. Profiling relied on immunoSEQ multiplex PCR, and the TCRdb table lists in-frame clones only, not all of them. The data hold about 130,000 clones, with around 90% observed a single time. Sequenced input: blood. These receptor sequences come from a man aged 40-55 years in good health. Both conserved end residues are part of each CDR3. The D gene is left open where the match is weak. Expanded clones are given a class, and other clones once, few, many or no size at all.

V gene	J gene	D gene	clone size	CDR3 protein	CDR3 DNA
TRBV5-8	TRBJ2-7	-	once	CASRTPGATYEQYF	TGTGCCAGCAGGACCCCGGGGGCGACCTACGAGCAGTACTTC
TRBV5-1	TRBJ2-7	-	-	CASRVGVSYEQYF	TGCGCCAGCAGAGTAGGGGTCTCCTACGAGCAGTACTTC
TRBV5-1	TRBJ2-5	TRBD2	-	CASSLGSSGGEETQYF	TGCGCCAGCAGCTTGGGTTCGTCGGGGGGAGAAGAGACCCAGTACTTC
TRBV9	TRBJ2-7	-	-	CASSGPDTTGEQYF	TGTGCCAGCAGCGGACCGGACACGACGGGAGAGCAGTACTTC
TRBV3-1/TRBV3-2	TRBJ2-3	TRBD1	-	CASSQEDRVRGDTQYF	TGTGCCAGCAGCCAAGAGGACAGGGTAAGAGGAGATACGCAGTATTTT
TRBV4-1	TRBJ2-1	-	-	CASSQEVAGAYEQFF	TGCGCCAGCAGCCAAGAGGTCGCTGGGGCTTATGAGCAGTTCTTC
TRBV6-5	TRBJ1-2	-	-	CASRPGRNYGYTF	TGTGCCAGCAGGCCGGGGAGGAACTATGGCTACACCTTC
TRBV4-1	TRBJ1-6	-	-	CASSQRSEGNSSPLHF	TGCGCCAGCAGCCAACGGTCTGAGGGAAATAGTTCACCCCTCCACTTT
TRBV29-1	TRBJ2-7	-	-	CSEPKGGLDNYEQYF	TGCAGCGAGCCTAAGGGGGGACTCGATAACTACGAGCAGTACTTC
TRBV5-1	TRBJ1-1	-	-	CASSFGLNTEAFF	TGCGCCAGCAGCTTTGGACTCAACACTGAAGCTTTCTTT
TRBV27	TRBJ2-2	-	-	CASSSIGWVTGELFF	TGTGCCAGCAGTTCGATAGGGTGGGTGACCGGGGAGCTGTTTTTT
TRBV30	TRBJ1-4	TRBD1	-	CAWGTGNEKLFF	TGTGCCTGGGGGACAGGGAATGAAAAACTGTTTTTT
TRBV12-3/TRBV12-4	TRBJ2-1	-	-	CASSTRQSNEQFF	TGTGCCAGCAGTACTCGACAGTCTAATGAGCAGTTCTTC
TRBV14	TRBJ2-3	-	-	CASSQVSSTDTQYF	TGTGCCAGCAGCCAAGTCTCTAGCACAGATACGCAGTATTTT
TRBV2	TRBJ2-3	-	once	CASTHADTQYF	TGTGCCAGCACCCATGCGGATACGCAGTATTTT
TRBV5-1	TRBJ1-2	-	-	CASSLGPTNYGYTF	TGCGCCAGCAGCTTGGGACCTACTAACTATGGCTACACCTTC
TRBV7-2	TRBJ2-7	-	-	CASSSSRDYEQYF	TGTGCCAGCAGCTCGTCACGGGACTACGAGCAGTACTTC
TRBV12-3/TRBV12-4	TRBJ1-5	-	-	CASAWIEDQPQHF	TGTGCCAGCGCATGGATAGAGGATCAGCCCCAGCATTTT
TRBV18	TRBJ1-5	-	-	CASSPRGQEPQHF	TGTGCCAGCTCACCACGAGGGCAGGAGCCCCAGCATTTT
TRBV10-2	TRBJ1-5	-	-	CASSEGQGRGQPQHF	TGCGCCAGCAGTGAGGGCCAGGGACGGGGTCAGCCCCAGCATTTT
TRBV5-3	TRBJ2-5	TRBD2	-	CARSSKTSGGEETQYF	TGTGCCAGAAGCTCCAAGACTAGCGGGGGGGAAGAGACCCAGTACTTC
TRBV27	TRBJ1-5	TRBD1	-	CASSLRRQGGSNQPQHF	TGTGCCAGCAGTTTACGCCGACAGGGAGGGAGCAATCAGCCCCAGCATTTT
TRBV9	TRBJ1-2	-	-	CASMDGVNYGYTF	TGTGCCAGCATGGACGGCGTGAACTATGGCTACACCTTC
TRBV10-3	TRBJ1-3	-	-	CAISEAGRNTIYF	TGTGCCATCAGTGAGGCAGGAAGAAACACCATATATTTT
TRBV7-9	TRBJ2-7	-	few	CASSYRGFNEQYF	TGTGCCAGCAGCTACCGTGGGTTCAACGAGCAGTACTTC
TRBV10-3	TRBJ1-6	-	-	CAISDTGNSPLHF	TGTGCCATCAGTGACACGGGGAATTCACCCCTCCACTTT
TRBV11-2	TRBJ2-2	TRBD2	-	CASSLSPTSGGVTGELFF	TGTGCCAGCAGCTTATCCCCTACTAGCGGGGGGGTTACCGGGGAGCTGTTTTTT
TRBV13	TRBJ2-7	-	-	CASSLTDNPYEQYF	TGTGCCAGCAGCTTAACGGACAATCCCTACGAGCAGTACTTC
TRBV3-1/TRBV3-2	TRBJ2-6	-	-	CASSPNLGANVLTF	TGTGCCAGCAGCCCGAATTTGGGGGCCAACGTCCTGACTTTC
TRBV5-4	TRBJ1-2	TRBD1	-	CASRAGTDIVYGYTF	TGTGCCAGCAGGGCTGGGACAGACATTGTCTATGGCTACACCTTC
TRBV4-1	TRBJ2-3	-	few	CASSQAPRWGDTQYF	TGCGCCAGCAGCCAAGCCCCCAGGTGGGGGGATACGCAGTATTTT
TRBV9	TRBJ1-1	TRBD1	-	CASTKDRGPRVNTEAFF	TGTGCCAGCACCAAGGACAGGGGGCCTCGGGTGAACACTGAAGCTTTCTTT
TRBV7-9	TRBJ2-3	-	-	CASSLAKTDTQYF	TGTGCCAGCAGCTTAGCGAAGACAGATACGCAGTATTTT
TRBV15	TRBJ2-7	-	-	CATSRGNRNEQYF	TGTGCCACCAGCAGAGGGAACAGGAACGAGCAGTACTTC